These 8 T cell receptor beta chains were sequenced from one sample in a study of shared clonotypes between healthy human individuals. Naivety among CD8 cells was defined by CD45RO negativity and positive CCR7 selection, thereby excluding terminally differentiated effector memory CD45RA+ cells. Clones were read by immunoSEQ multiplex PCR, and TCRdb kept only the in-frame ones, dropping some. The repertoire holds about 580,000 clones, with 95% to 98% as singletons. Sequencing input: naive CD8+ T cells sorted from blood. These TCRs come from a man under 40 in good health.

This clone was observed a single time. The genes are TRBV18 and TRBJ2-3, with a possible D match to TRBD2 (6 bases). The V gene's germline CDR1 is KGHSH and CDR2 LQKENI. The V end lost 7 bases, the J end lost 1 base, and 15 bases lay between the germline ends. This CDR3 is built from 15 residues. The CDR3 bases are TGTGCCAGCTACCATCCGGGGGACGGCACAGATACGCAGTATTTT. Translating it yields CASYHPGDGTDTQYF.

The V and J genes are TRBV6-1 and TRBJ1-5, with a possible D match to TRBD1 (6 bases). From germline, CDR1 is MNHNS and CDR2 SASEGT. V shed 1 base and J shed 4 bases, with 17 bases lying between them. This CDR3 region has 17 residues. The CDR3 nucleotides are TGTGCCAGCAGTGAAGAACGGACAGTTAGGGTGAATCAGCCCCAGCATTTT. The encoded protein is CASSEERTVRVNQPQHF.

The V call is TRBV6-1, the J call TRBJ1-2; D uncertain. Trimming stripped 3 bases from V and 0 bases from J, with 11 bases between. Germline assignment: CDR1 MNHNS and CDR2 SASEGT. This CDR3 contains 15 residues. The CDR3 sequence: CASSEAESTNYGYTF. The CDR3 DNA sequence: TGTGCCAGCAGTGAGGCAGAGTCAACTAACTATGGCTACACCTTC.

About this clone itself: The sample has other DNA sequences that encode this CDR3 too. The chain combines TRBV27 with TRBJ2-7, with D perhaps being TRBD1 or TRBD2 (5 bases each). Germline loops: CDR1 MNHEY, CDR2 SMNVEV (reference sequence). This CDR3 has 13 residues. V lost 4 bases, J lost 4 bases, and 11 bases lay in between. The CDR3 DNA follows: TGTGCCAGCAGTTCCTCGGGGCCATACGAGCAGTACTTC. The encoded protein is CASSSSGPYEQYF.

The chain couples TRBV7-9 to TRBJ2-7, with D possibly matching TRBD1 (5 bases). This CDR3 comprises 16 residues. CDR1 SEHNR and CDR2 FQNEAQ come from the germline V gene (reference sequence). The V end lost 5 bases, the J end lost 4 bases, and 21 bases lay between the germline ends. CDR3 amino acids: CASSDTPTGPPYEQYF. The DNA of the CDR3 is TGTGCCAGCAGCGATACTCCCACAGGCCCTCCATACGAGCAGTACTTC. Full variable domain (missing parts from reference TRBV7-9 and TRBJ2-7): DTGVSQNPRHKITKRGQNVTFRCDPISEHNRLYWYRQTLGQGPEFLTYFQNEAQLEKSRLLSDRFSAERPKGSFSTLEIQRTEQGDSAMYLCASSDTPTGPPYEQYFGPGTRLTVT.

Here the CDR3 reads CASSGSSGNTIYF. The CDR3 region has the DNA TGTGCCAGCAGTGGGAGCTCTGGAAACACCATATATTTT. The J gene is TRBJ1-3, the V gene TRBV6-5; D ambiguous. V dropped 5 bases and J dropped 0 bases, with 5 bases sitting between them. Per germline, CDR1 MNHEY and CDR2 SVGAGI. The CDR3 spans 13 residues.

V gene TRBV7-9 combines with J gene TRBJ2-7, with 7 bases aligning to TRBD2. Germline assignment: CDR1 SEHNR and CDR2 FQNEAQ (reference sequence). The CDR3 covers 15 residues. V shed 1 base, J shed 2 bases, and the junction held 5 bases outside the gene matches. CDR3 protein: CASSLGTGTTYEQYF. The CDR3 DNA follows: TGTGCCAGCAGCTTAGGAACCGGGACTACCTACGAGCAGTACTTC.

CDR3 sequence: CASMRLAGVWTGELFF. CDR3 nucleotide sequence: TGTGCCAGTATGAGGCTAGCGGGAGTTTGGACCGGGGAGCTGTTTTTT. J is TRBJ2-2 and V is TRBV19; 10 bases agree with TRBD2. Trimming at V came to 7 bases and at J to 5 bases, leaving 10 bases not matched to a gene. This CDR3 region has 16 residues. Germline V gene sequence: CDR1 LNHDA, CDR2 SQIVND (reference sequence).